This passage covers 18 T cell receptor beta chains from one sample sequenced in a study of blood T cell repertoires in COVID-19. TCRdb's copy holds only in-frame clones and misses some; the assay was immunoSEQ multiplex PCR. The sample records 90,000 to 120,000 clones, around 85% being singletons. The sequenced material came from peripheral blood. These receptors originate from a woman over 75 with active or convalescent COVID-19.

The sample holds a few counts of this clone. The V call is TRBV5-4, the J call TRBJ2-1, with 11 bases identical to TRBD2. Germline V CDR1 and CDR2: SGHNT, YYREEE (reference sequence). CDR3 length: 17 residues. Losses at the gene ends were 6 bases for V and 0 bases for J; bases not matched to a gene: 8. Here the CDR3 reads CASTRTSGSTSYNEQFF. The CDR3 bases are TGTGCCAGCACCCGGACTAGCGGGTCCACCTCCTACAATGAGCAGTTCTTC.

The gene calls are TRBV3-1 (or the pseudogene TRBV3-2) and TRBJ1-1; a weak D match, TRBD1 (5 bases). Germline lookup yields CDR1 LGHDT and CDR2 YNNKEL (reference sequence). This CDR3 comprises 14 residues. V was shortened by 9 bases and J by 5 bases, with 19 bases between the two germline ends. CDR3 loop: CARLEGGKGTEAFF. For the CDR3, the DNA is TGTGCCAGGTTGGAAGGAGGGAAGGGGACTGAAGCTTTCTTT.

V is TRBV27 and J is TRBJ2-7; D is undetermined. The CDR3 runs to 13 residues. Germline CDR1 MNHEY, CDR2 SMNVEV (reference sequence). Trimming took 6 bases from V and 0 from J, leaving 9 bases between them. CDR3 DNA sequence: TGTGCCAGCAGCTACCGGTACTCCTACGAGCAGTACTTC. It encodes CASSYRYSYEQYF.

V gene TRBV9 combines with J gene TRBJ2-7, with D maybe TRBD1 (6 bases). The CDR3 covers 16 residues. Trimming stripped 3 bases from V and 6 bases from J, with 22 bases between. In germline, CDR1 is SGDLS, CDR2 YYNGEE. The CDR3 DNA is TGTGCCAGCAGCGGCGAGGAAGGCAGGGGTCGATCCGAGCAGTACTTC. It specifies CASSGEEGRGRSEQYF. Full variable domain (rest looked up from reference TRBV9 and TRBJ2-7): DSGVTQTPKHLITATGQRVTLRCSPRSGDLSVYWYQQSLDQGLQFLIQYYNGEERAKGNILERFSAQQFPDLHSELNLSSLELGDSALYFCASSGEEGRGRSEQYFGPGTRLTVT.

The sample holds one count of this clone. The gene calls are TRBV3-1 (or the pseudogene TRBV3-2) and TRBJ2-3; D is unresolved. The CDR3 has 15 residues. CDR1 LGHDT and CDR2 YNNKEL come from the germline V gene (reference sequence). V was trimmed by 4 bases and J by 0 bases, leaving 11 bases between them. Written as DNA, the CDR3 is TGTGCCAGCAGCCCACATGGGCCTAGCACAGATACGCAGTATTTT. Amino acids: CASSPHGPSTDTQYF.

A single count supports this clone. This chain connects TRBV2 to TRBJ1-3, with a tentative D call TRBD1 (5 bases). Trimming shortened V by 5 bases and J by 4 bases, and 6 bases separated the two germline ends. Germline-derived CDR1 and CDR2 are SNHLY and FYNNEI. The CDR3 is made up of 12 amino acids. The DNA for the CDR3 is TGTGCCAGCAGTCAGGGAGGAAACACCATATATTTT. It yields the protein CASSQGGNTIYF.

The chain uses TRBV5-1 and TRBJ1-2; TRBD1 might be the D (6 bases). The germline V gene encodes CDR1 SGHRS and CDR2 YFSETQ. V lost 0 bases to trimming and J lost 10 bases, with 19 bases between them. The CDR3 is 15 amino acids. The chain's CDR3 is CASSLVVGRGRSYTF. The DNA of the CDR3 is TGCGCCAGCAGCTTGGTTGTAGGCAGGGGCCGGTCCTACACCTTC.

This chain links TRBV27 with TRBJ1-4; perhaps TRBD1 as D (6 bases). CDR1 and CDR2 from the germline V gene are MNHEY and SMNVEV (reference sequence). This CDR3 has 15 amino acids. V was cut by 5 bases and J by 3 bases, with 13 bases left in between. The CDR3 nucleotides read TGTGCCAGCAGTAGTACAGGGTTCCCTAATGAAAAACTGTTTTTT. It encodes CASSSTGFPNEKLFF.

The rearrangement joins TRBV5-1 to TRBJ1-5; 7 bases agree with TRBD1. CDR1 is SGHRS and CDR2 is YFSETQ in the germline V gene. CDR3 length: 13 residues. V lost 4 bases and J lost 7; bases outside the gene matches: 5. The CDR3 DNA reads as TGCGCCAGCAGCGCCCTACAGGGGCAGCCCCAGCATTTT. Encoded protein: CASSALQGQPQHF.

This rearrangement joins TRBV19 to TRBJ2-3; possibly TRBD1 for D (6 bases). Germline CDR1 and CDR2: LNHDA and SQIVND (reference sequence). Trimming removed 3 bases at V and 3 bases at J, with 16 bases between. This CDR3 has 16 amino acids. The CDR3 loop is CASSILGALGTDTQYF. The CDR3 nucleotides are TGTGCCAGTAGTATTTTGGGGGCGTTGGGGACAGATACGCAGTATTTT.

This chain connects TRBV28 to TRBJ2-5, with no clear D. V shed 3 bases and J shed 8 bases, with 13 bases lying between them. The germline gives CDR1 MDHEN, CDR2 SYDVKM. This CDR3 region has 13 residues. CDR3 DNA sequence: TGTGCCAGCAGTTTGGCACAGCCAGTTACCCAGTACTTC. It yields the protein CASSLAQPVTQYF. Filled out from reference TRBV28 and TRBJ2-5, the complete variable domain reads DVKVTQSSRYLVKRTGEKVFLECVQDMDHENMFWYRQDPGLGLRLIYFSYDVKMKEKGDIPEGYSVSREKKERFSLILESASTNQTSMYLCASSLAQPVTQYFGPGTRLLVL.

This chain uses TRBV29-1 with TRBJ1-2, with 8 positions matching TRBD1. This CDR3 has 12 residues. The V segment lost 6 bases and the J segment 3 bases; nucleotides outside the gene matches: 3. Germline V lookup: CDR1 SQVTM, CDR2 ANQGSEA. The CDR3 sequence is CSVKGQDYGYTF. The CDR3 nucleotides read TGCAGCGTGAAGGGACAGGACTATGGCTACACCTTC.

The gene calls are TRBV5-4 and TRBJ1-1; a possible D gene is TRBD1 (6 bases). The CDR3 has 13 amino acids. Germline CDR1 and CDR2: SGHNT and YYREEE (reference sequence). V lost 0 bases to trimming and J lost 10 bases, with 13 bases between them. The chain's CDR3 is CASSLEAGAGAFF. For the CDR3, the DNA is TGTGCCAGCAGCTTGGAAGCGGGGGCGGGAGCTTTCTTT.

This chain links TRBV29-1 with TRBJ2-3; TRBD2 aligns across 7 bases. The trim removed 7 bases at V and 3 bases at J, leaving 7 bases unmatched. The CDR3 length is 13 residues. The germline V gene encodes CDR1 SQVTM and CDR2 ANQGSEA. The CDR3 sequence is CSAGGVRTDTQYF. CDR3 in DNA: TGCAGCGCTGGGGGGGTCCGGACAGATACGCAGTATTTT.

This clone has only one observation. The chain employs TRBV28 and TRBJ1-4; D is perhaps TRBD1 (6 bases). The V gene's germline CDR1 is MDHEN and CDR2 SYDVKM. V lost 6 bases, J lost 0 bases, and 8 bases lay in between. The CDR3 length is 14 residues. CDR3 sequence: CASRRQATNEKLFF. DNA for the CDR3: TGTGCCAGCAGAAGACAGGCAACTAATGAAAAACTGTTTTTT.

This CDR3 reads CASSNPERGGKTQYF. The CDR3 DNA sequence: TGTGCCAGTAGCAACCCGGAGCGGGGGGGAAAGACCCAGTACTTC. The V call is TRBV19, the J call TRBJ2-5, with 10 bases identical to TRBD2. The V and J ends lost 6 bases and 6 bases, in that order; junction bases with no gene match: 10. Looked up from germline, CDR1 is LNHDA and CDR2 is SQIVND (reference sequence). The CDR3 covers 15 residues. The full variable domain, with the rest looked up from reference TRBV19 and TRBJ2-5, is DGGITQSPKYLFRKEGQNVTLSCEQNLNHDAMYWYRQDPGQGLRLIYYSQIVNDFQKGDIAEGYSVSREKKESFPLTVTSAQKNPTAFYLCASSNPERGGKTQYFGPGTRLLVL.

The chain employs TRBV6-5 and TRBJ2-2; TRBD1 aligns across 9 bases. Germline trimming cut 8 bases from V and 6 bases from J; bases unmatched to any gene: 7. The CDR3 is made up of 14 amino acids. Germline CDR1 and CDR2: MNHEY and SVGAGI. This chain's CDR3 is CASQWDRVAGELFF. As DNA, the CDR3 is TGTGCCAGCCAATGGGACAGGGTCGCCGGGGAGCTGTTTTTT.

The CDR3 spells CSASGQDEKLFF. The CDR3 coding sequence is TGCAGTGCTAGTGGGCAGGATGAAAAACTGTTTTTT. The chain employs TRBV20-1 and TRBJ1-4; D remains ambiguous. Germline CDR1 is DFQATT and CDR2 is SNEGSKA (reference sequence). The CDR3 is 12 residues long. Trimming removed 3 bases from V and 6 bases from J, with 8 bases in between.